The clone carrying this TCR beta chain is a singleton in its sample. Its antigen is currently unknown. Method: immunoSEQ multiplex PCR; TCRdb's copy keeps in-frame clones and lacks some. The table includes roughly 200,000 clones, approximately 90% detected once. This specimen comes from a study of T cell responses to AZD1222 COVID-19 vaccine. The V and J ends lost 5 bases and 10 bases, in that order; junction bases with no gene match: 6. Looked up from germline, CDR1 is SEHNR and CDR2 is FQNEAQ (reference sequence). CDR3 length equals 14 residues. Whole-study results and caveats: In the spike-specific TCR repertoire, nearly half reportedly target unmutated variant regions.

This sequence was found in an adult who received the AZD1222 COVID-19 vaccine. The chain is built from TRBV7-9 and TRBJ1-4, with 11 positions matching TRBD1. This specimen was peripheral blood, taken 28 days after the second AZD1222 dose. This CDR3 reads CASSGTGGRGKLFF. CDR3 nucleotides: TGTGCCAGCAGCGGGACAGGGGGAAGGGGAAAACTGTTTTTT.